These 10 T cell receptor beta chains were all obtained from the same sample, sequenced in a study of OX40 agonist ivuxolimab in advanced cancers. This table comes from immunoSEQ multiplex PCR, and its TCRdb copy is limited to in-frame clones, with some not included. The data contain some 82,000 clones, roughly nine tenths of them singletons. Sequencing used CD4+ or CD8+ T cells sorted from blood, obtained in a trial of the OX40 agonist ivuxolimab. Receptor source: an adult with an advanced solid tumor such as melanoma, head and neck, liver or kidney cancer.

The V and J genes are TRBV10-2 and TRBJ2-3, with 8 bases lining up with TRBD2. V trimming: 6 bases; J trimming: 10 bases; junction bases outside the gene matches: 9. The CDR3 is 13 amino acids. Germline CDR1 and CDR2: WSHSY and SAAADI. CDR3 DNA sequence: TGCGCCAGCAGCGTTCTCGGGGGGGAGGCGCAGTATTTT. Its protein product is CASSVLGGEAQYF.

This clone appeared a few times. The rearrangement uses TRBV5-6 and TRBJ2-3; D unresolved. Germline V lookup: CDR1 SGHDT, CDR2 YYEEEE. CDR3 length equals 15 residues. The V end was cut by 0 bases, the J end by 3 bases, with 11 bases between. The DNA of the CDR3 is TGTGCCAGCAGCTTGGCCCAAGTAAGGACAGATACGCAGTATTTT. Its protein is CASSLAQVRTDTQYF.

The chain has TRBV6-1 and TRBJ2-2, with no clear D. Germline loops: CDR1 MNHNS, CDR2 SASEGT. This CDR3 is built from 16 residues. Trimming took 4 bases from V and 2 from J, leaving 14 bases between them. This CDR3 reads CASSALPGSNTGELFF. The CDR3 DNA follows: TGTGCCAGCAGTGCATTACCCGGATCCAACACCGGGGAGCTGTTTTTT.

The V and J genes are TRBV25-1 and TRBJ1-2, with D tentatively TRBD1 (6 bases). This CDR3 has 15 amino acids. V was cut by 4 bases and J by 3 bases, with 15 bases left in between. Germline V CDR1 and CDR2: MGHDK, SYGVNS. The CDR3 bases are TGTGCCAGCAGTGCTTTGGTGGGGGCCCACTATGGCTACACCTTC. Protein product: CASSALVGAHYGYTF.

This CDR3 reads CASSEQGAIEQYF. CDR3 DNA: TGTGCCAGTAGTGAACAGGGGGCAATCGAGCAGTACTTC. The J gene is TRBJ2-7, the V gene TRBV19, with 9 bases aligning to TRBD1. V trimming: 5 bases; J trimming: 6 bases; junction bases outside the gene matches: 5. Germline CDR1 is LNHDA and CDR2 is SQIVND (reference sequence). The CDR3 is 13 amino acids.

The table lists this clone with a count of one. The CDR3 nucleotides are TGTGCCAGCAGCTTAAGCAAGACTAGCACAGATACGCAGTATTTT. Protein sequence: CASSLSKTSTDTQYF. The V call is TRBV7-2, the J call TRBJ2-3; no clear D. This CDR3 has 15 amino acids. The germline CDR1 and CDR2 sequences are SGHTA and FQGNSA. Trimming left V 2 bases short and J 0 bases short, with 9 bases between. The whole variable domain, filled in from reference TRBV7-2 and TRBJ2-3, reads GAGVSQSPSNKVTEKGKDVELRCDPISGHTALYWYRQSLGQGLEFLIYFQGNSAPDKSGLPSDRFSAERTGGSVSTLTIQRTQQEDSAVYLCASSLSKTSTDTQYFGPGTRLTVL.

This chain links TRBV28 with TRBJ2-1, with a possible D match to TRBD1 (6 bases). The CDR3 totals 15 residues. The V gene lost 3 bases and the J gene lost 7 bases, with 16 bases spanning the gap. Germline CDR1 MDHEN, CDR2 SYDVKM. The CDR3 is CASSFTGITGNEQFF. The CDR3, as DNA: TGTGCCAGCAGTTTTACGGGAATTACAGGGAATGAGCAGTTCTTC.

The chain joins TRBV27 to TRBJ2-1, with a weak D call TRBD1 (6 bases). The V gene lost 5 bases and the J gene lost 4 bases, with 18 bases spanning the gap. The V gene's germline CDR1 is MNHEY and CDR2 SMNVEV (reference sequence). This CDR3 region has 16 residues. This CDR3 is CASSPHRVLSYNEQFF. The CDR3 DNA sequence: TGTGCCAGCAGTCCCCACAGGGTTCTGTCTTACAATGAGCAGTTCTTC.

This chain joins TRBV10-3 and TRBJ2-7; TRBD2 agrees at 7 bases. Germline V CDR1 and CDR2: ENHRY, SYGVKD. The CDR3 has 16 residues. The junction had 11 bases not matched to a gene; V was cut back by 4 bases and J by 2 bases. The CDR3 loop is CAISGSPPGGTYEQYF. CDR3 nucleotides: TGTGCCATCAGTGGGTCCCCCCCGGGAGGTACCTACGAGCAGTACTTC.

This clone was seen just once. The V gene is TRBV9, the J gene TRBJ2-3; either TRBD1 or TRBD2 may fit D (5 bases each). CDR3 size: 17 residues. Germline CDR1 reads SGDLS; CDR2 reads YYNGEE. The ends were cut back, 1 base at V and 0 bases at J, with 15 bases in the middle. The CDR3 DNA reads as TGTGCCAGCAGCGTATCAGTTGGGGGAGTTAGCACAGATACGCAGTATTTT. This translates into CASSVSVGGVSTDTQYF.